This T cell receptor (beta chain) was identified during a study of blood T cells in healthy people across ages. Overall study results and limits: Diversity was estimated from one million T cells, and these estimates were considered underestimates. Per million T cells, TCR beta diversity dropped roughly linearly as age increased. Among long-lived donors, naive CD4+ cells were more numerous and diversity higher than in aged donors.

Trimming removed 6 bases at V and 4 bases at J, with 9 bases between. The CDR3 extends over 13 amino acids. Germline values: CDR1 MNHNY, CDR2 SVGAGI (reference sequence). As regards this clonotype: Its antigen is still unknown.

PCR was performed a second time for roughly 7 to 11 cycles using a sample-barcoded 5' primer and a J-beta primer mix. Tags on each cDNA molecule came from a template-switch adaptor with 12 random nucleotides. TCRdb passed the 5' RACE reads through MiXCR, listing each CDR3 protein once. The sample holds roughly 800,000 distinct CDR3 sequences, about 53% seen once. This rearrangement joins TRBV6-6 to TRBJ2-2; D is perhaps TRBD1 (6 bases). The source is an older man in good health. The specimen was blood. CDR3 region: CASRRQATGELFF. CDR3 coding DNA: TGTGCCAGCAGAAGACAGGCCACCGGGGAGCTGTTTTTT.